This note documents a single T cell receptor beta chain sequence. The data are from a study of blood T cell repertoires in COVID-19. Study details: Collection of acute and convalescent COVID-19 samples took place in the United States, Italy and Spain.

Generated by immunoSEQ multiplex PCR, the TCRdb table keeps only in-frame clones and is missing some. The data contain tens of thousands of clones, roughly 79% of them singletons. CDR3 length equals 11 residues. CDR1 is MDHEN and CDR2 is SYDVKM in the germline V gene. V was cut by 9 bases and J by 12 bases, with 15 bases left in between. The chain recombines TRBV28 with TRBJ2-1; possibly TRBD1 for D (6 bases). This receptor was identified in a human donor in a cohort sampled during active COVID-19. The sequenced sample consisted of peripheral blood. Written as DNA, the CDR3 is TGTGCCAGTCTCACAGGGAATCGGCAGTTCTTC. This translates into CASLTGNRQFF.